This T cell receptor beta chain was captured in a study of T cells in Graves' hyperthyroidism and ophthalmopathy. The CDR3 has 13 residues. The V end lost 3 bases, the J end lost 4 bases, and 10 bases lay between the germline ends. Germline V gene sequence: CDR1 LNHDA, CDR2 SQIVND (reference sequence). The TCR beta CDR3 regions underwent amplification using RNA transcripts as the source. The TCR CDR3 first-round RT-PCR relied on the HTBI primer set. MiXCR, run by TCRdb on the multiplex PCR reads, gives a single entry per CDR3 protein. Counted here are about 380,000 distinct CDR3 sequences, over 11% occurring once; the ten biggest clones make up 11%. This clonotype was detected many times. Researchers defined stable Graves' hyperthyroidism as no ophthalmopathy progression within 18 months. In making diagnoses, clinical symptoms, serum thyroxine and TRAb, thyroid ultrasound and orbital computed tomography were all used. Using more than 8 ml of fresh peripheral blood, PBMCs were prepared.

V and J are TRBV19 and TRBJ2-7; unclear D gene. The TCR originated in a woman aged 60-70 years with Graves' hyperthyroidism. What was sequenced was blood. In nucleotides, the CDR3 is TGTGCCAGTAGTATCAGAGAGAGTTACGAGCAGTACTTC. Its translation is CASSIRESYEQYF. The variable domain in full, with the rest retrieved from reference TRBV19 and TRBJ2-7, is DGGITQSPKYLFRKEGQNVTLSCEQNLNHDAMYWYRQDPGQGLRLIYYSQIVNDFQKGDIAEGYSVSREKKESFPLTVTSAQKNPTAFYLCASSIRESYEQYFGPGTRLTVT.